A selection of T cell receptor beta chains follows, all from one sample in a study of T-cell reconstitution after alpha-beta-depleted transplantation in children. TCRdb analysed the PCR reads with MiXCR anew, one entry per CDR3 protein. The sample lists nearly 550,000 distinct CDR3 sequences, approximately 20% occurring once. Sequenced here: PBMCs from the stem cell graft donor, sampled from the stem cell graft. These receptors came from a human donor who donated a stem cell graft to a child with acute lymphoblastic leukemia. The CDR3 runs from the conserved cysteine through the conserved F or W. A D gene is named only where the DNA matches it firmly. Clone size is not always given. Where it is, it says once, few, many or a class for expanded clones.

d_call: .
clone_size: few
v_call: TRBV7-8
j_call: TRBJ2-5
cdr3_length: 14
cdr3_nt: TGTGCCAGCTCCCCCGGGAGAGTCCAAGAGACCCAGTACTTC
cdr3_aa: CASSPGRVQETQYF

d_call: .
clone_size: .
v_call: TRBV5-1
j_call: TRBJ1-1
cdr3_length: 19
cdr3_nt: TGCGCCAGCAGCTTGGCCCACAGCTTTTCCTTTTATGATGACACTGAAGCTTTCTTT
cdr3_aa: CASSLAHSFSFYDDTEAFF

d_call: .
clone_size: .
v_call: TRBV27
j_call: TRBJ2-1
cdr3_length: 14
cdr3_nt: TGTGCCAGCAAGGGCTATCTAGCCCACAATGAGCAGTTCTTC
cdr3_aa: CASKGYLAHNEQFF

d_call: TRBD2
clone_size: few
v_call: TRBV7-3
j_call: TRBJ2-1
cdr3_length: 16
cdr3_nt: TGTGCCAGCAGCTTATATGCGACTAGCGGGTACAATGAGCAGTTCTTC
cdr3_aa: CASSLYATSGYNEQFF

d_call: .
clone_size: .
v_call: TRBV20-1
j_call: TRBJ2-7
cdr3_length: 13
cdr3_nt: TGCAGTGCTAGGCGTTTCGGGGTGAGCGAGCAGTACTTC
cdr3_aa: CSARRFGVSEQYF

d_call: .
clone_size: .
v_call: TRBV12-3/TRBV12-4
j_call: TRBJ1-1
cdr3_length: 17
cdr3_nt: TGTGCCAGCAGTTTTCCGGTCTCTTCTGGACTGAACACTGAAGCTTTCTTT
cdr3_aa: CASSFPVSSGLNTEAFF

d_call: .
clone_size: .
v_call: TRBV18
j_call: TRBJ1-5
cdr3_length: 15
cdr3_nt: TGTGCCAGCTCACCCCTCAACGGGGGCAATCAGCCCCAGCATTTT
cdr3_aa: CASSPLNGGNQPQHF

d_call: .
clone_size: .
v_call: TRBV7-2
j_call: TRBJ2-2
cdr3_length: 15
cdr3_nt: TGTGCCAGCAGCTTAGCTAGCCTGAACACCGGGGAGCTGTTTTTT
cdr3_aa: CASSLASLNTGELFF

d_call: .
clone_size: .
v_call: TRBV5-1
j_call: TRBJ1-1
cdr3_length: 14
cdr3_nt: TGCGCCAGCAGCCTCGGGACGGCGTATTCCGAAGCTTTCTTT
cdr3_aa: CASSLGTAYSEAFF

d_call: .
clone_size: few
v_call: TRBV7-8
j_call: TRBJ1-5
cdr3_length: 18
cdr3_nt: TGTGCCAGCAGCCACCTCCAGGCCCGGGCCAATAGCAATCAGCCCCAGCATTTT
cdr3_aa: CASSHLQARANSNQPQHF

d_call: TRBD1
clone_size: .
v_call: TRBV20-1
j_call: TRBJ1-2
cdr3_length: 15
cdr3_nt: TGCAGTGCTAGAGAAGGGACAGGGGGGGGATCCGGCTACACCTTC
cdr3_aa: CSAREGTGGGSGYTF

d_call: TRBD2
clone_size: many
v_call: TRBV12-3/TRBV12-4
j_call: TRBJ2-1
cdr3_length: 17
cdr3_nt: TGTGCCAGCAGTCCCTCCGGGACTAGCGGGATATACAATGAGCAGTTCTTC
cdr3_aa: CASSPSGTSGIYNEQFF

d_call: TRBD2
clone_size: few
v_call: TRBV20-1
j_call: TRBJ2-1
cdr3_length: 14
cdr3_nt: TGCAGTGCTACCTGGACTAGTCGGGGCAATGAGCAGTTCTTC
cdr3_aa: CSATWTSRGNEQFF

d_call: .
clone_size: .
v_call: TRBV20-1
j_call: TRBJ1-4
cdr3_length: 13
cdr3_nt: TGCAGTGCCCGGAGGGGAGAAGGTGAAAAACTGTTTTTT
cdr3_aa: CSARRGEGEKLFF

d_call: .
clone_size: .
v_call: TRBV9
j_call: TRBJ2-7
cdr3_length: 16
cdr3_nt: TGTGCCAGCAGCGCGGGCCTTGACAGGCCCTCCTACGAGCAGTACTTC
cdr3_aa: CASSAGLDRPSYEQYF

d_call: .
clone_size: .
v_call: TRBV15
j_call: TRBJ2-2
cdr3_length: 13
cdr3_nt: TGTGCCACCGAGGGCCGGGGCACCGGGGAGCTGTTTTTT
cdr3_aa: CATEGRGTGELFF

d_call: TRBD1
clone_size: few
v_call: TRBV7-9
j_call: TRBJ1-2
cdr3_length: 17
cdr3_nt: TGTGCCAGCAGCTTAGCAAGGGGGGGTACAGGGGGACTTGGCTACACCTTC
cdr3_aa: CASSLARGGTGGLGYTF

d_call: .
clone_size: .
v_call: TRBV7-2
j_call: TRBJ2-7
cdr3_length: 14
cdr3_nt: TGTGCCAGCAGCCCCTGGGGAGCTGGGGTGGAGCAGTACTTC
cdr3_aa: CASSPWGAGVEQYF

d_call: .
clone_size: few
v_call: TRBV9
j_call: TRBJ1-1
cdr3_length: 15
cdr3_nt: TGTGCCAGCAGCGGCGGATTTTGGGATCGCACTGAAGCTTTCTTT
cdr3_aa: CASSGGFWDRTEAFF

d_call: .
clone_size: .
v_call: TRBV6-5
j_call: TRBJ2-4
cdr3_length: 19
cdr3_nt: TGTGCCAGCAGTTACTCGATAAGTCTTCTGGGTCTTAAATGGGGGATTCAGTACTTC
cdr3_aa: CASSYSISLLGLKWGIQYF

d_call: .
clone_size: .
v_call: TRBV7-2
j_call: TRBJ1-5
cdr3_length: 14
cdr3_nt: TGTGCCAGCAGCTTATTACAGGGCTATCAGCCCCAGCATTTT
cdr3_aa: CASSLLQGYQPQHF

d_call: .
clone_size: .
v_call: TRBV27
j_call: TRBJ2-7
cdr3_length: 14
cdr3_nt: TGTGCCAGCAGTATTTCCGGGCCGGCCTACGAGCAGTACTTC
cdr3_aa: CASSISGPAYEQYF

d_call: .
clone_size: few
v_call: TRBV2
j_call: TRBJ2-7
cdr3_length: 13
cdr3_nt: TGTGCCAGCAGTCCATCACAGGGCTACGAGCAGTACTTC
cdr3_aa: CASSPSQGYEQYF

d_call: .
clone_size: .
v_call: TRBV12-3/TRBV12-4
j_call: TRBJ1-1
cdr3_length: 14
cdr3_nt: TGTGCCAGCAGCTCAGTGAGCGCGAACACTGAAGCTTCCTTT
cdr3_aa: CASSSVSANTEASF

d_call: TRBD2
clone_size: few
v_call: TRBV5-1
j_call: TRBJ2-5
cdr3_length: 17
cdr3_nt: TGCGCCAGCAGCCTGACTAGCGGGAGGGAGGTACCAGAGACCCAGTACTTC
cdr3_aa: CASSLTSGREVPETQYF

d_call: .
clone_size: .
v_call: TRBV12-3/TRBV12-4
j_call: TRBJ2-5
cdr3_length: 15
cdr3_nt: TGTGCCAGCAGTTTCCCGCAGGGTGTACGGGAGACCCAGTACTTC
cdr3_aa: CASSFPQGVRETQYF

d_call: .
clone_size: .
v_call: TRBV27
j_call: TRBJ1-1
cdr3_length: 16
cdr3_nt: TGTGCCAGCAGTTCCTCCAAGCTGTTGATGAACACTGAAGCTTTCTTT
cdr3_aa: CASSSSKLLMNTEAFF

d_call: .
clone_size: .
v_call: TRBV5-1
j_call: TRBJ2-7
cdr3_length: 14
cdr3_nt: TGCGCCAGCAGCTTGGACTTCTTAACCTACGAGCAGTACTTC
cdr3_aa: CASSLDFLTYEQYF

d_call: TRBD2
clone_size: .
v_call: TRBV27
j_call: TRBJ2-1
cdr3_length: 16
cdr3_nt: TGTGCCAGCAGAGCTTACGGGGGGAGCTCCTACAATGAGCAGTTCTTC
cdr3_aa: CASRAYGGSSYNEQFF

d_call: TRBD2
clone_size: .
v_call: TRBV5-1
j_call: TRBJ2-5
cdr3_length: 18
cdr3_nt: TGCGCCAGCAGCTTGGGACTAGCGGGAGCGATGTACCAAGAGACCCAGTACTTC
cdr3_aa: CASSLGLAGAMYQETQYF

d_call: .
clone_size: .
v_call: TRBV24-1
j_call: TRBJ1-2
cdr3_length: 13
cdr3_nt: TGTGCCACCAGCGTCAGTCACAACTATGGCTACACCTTC
cdr3_aa: CATSVSHNYGYTF

d_call: .
clone_size: .
v_call: TRBV29-1
j_call: TRBJ1-1
cdr3_length: 13
cdr3_nt: TGCAGCGTTCTACATCTCATGAACACTGAAGCTTTCTTT
cdr3_aa: CSVLHLMNTEAFF

d_call: TRBD1
clone_size: .
v_call: TRBV11-1
j_call: TRBJ1-5
cdr3_length: 18
cdr3_nt: TGTGCCAGCAGCTTCGGGACAGTCTTCAGTTTACGCAATCAGCCCCAGCATTTT
cdr3_aa: CASSFGTVFSLRNQPQHF

d_call: .
clone_size: few
v_call: TRBV20-1
j_call: TRBJ2-3
cdr3_length: 15
cdr3_nt: TGCAGTGCTACTCGACCGGGACATGACACAGATACGCAGTATTTT
cdr3_aa: CSATRPGHDTDTQYF

d_call: TRBD2
clone_size: .
v_call: TRBV13
j_call: TRBJ2-5
cdr3_length: 15
cdr3_nt: TGTGCCAGCAGCTTACGGCTAGCGGAGCAAGAGACCCAGTACTTC
cdr3_aa: CASSLRLAEQETQYF

d_call: .
clone_size: .
v_call: TRBV2
j_call: TRBJ1-5
cdr3_length: 15
cdr3_nt: TGTGCCAGCAGTGATATGGGGACCTATTATCAGCCCCAGCATTTT
cdr3_aa: CASSDMGTYYQPQHF

d_call: TRBD1
clone_size: .
v_call: TRBV19
j_call: TRBJ1-2
cdr3_length: 14
cdr3_nt: TGTGCCAGTACCAAAGACAGGGGGATAGGTGGCTACACCTTC
cdr3_aa: CASTKDRGIGGYTF

d_call: .
clone_size: few
v_call: TRBV6-1
j_call: TRBJ2-7
cdr3_length: 15
cdr3_nt: TGTGCCAGCATCCGACAGGCCCCCGGCTCCTACGAGCAGTACTTC
cdr3_aa: CASIRQAPGSYEQYF

d_call: .
clone_size: .
v_call: TRBV7-9
j_call: TRBJ2-3
cdr3_length: 12
cdr3_nt: TGTGCCAGCAGCCAGAGGGGCATCCAACAGTATTTT
cdr3_aa: CASSQRGIQQYF

d_call: .
clone_size: .
v_call: TRBV11-2
j_call: TRBJ2-2
cdr3_length: 14
cdr3_nt: TGTGCCAGCAGCTTATCAAGGGGACTTGGGGAGCTGTTTTTT
cdr3_aa: CASSLSRGLGELFF

d_call: .
clone_size: few
v_call: TRBV7-9
j_call: TRBJ2-4
cdr3_length: 17
cdr3_nt: TGTGCCAGCAGCTTAAATCCGAGGGAATTAGCCAAAAACATTCAGTACTTC
cdr3_aa: CASSLNPRELAKNIQYF

d_call: .
clone_size: few
v_call: TRBV27
j_call: TRBJ1-1
cdr3_length: 15
cdr3_nt: TGTGCCAGCACCCCCCGGAGGACCGCGAACACTGAAGCTTTCTTT
cdr3_aa: CASTPRRTANTEAFF

d_call: TRBD2
clone_size: .
v_call: TRBV11-2
j_call: TRBJ2-1
cdr3_length: 15
cdr3_nt: TGTGCCAGCAGCTTTGTCGGGAGGGACTACAATGAGCAGTTCTTC
cdr3_aa: CASSFVGRDYNEQFF

d_call: .
clone_size: few
v_call: TRBV5-1
j_call: TRBJ1-2
cdr3_length: 14
cdr3_nt: TGCGCCAGCAGTGCCGATTGGGGCCCTTATGGCTACACCTTC
cdr3_aa: CASSADWGPYGYTF

d_call: .
clone_size: .
v_call: TRBV28
j_call: TRBJ1-4
cdr3_length: 16
cdr3_nt: TGTGCCAGCAGTTTCGAAGGGGAGGGCTCTAATGAAAAACTGTTTTTT
cdr3_aa: CASSFEGEGSNEKLFF

d_call: .
clone_size: many
v_call: TRBV7-2
j_call: TRBJ2-7
cdr3_length: 11
cdr3_nt: TGTGCCAGCAGCTTAAGCGGACAGCAGTACTTC
cdr3_aa: CASSLSGQQYF

d_call: .
clone_size: few
v_call: TRBV20-1
j_call: TRBJ2-1
cdr3_length: 16
cdr3_nt: TGCAGTGCTAGAGATTTTCTGCGGGACCCCCTCAATGAGCAGTTCTTC
cdr3_aa: CSARDFLRDPLNEQFF

d_call: .
clone_size: .
v_call: TRBV7-9
j_call: TRBJ1-5
cdr3_length: 14
cdr3_nt: TGTGCCAGCAGCCATGACAGCGGCCATCAGCCCCAGCATTTT
cdr3_aa: CASSHDSGHQPQHF

d_call: TRBD2
clone_size: .
v_call: TRBV27
j_call: TRBJ2-7
cdr3_length: 13
cdr3_nt: TGTGCCACAGGTCTAGCGGGAGCCTACGAGCAGTACTTC
cdr3_aa: CATGLAGAYEQYF

d_call: .
clone_size: .
v_call: TRBV20-1
j_call: TRBJ2-7
cdr3_length: 14
cdr3_nt: TGCAGTGCCCCGACGGTGGACCCGACCTACGAGCAGTACTTC
cdr3_aa: CSAPTVDPTYEQYF

d_call: .
clone_size: .
v_call: TRBV3-1
j_call: TRBJ2-1
cdr3_length: 19
cdr3_nt: TGTGCCAGCAGCCAAGAGATAGACTCCCACCGAAGCTCCTACAATGAGCAGTTCTTC
cdr3_aa: CASSQEIDSHRSSYNEQFF

d_call: TRBD1
clone_size: .
v_call: TRBV7-8
j_call: TRBJ1-5
cdr3_length: 15
cdr3_nt: TGTGCCAGCAGCTTTGGGGCCAGGGGGAATCAGCCCCAGCATTTT
cdr3_aa: CASSFGARGNQPQHF

d_call: .
clone_size: many
v_call: TRBV12-3/TRBV12-4
j_call: TRBJ2-7
cdr3_length: 13
cdr3_nt: TGTGCCAGCAGTCCAGGGGACACGAACGAGCAGTACTTC
cdr3_aa: CASSPGDTNEQYF

d_call: .
clone_size: .
v_call: TRBV29-1
j_call: TRBJ2-7
cdr3_length: 13
cdr3_nt: TGCAGCGTTGAAGCGGGTAACTCCTACGAGCAGTACTTC
cdr3_aa: CSVEAGNSYEQYF

d_call: TRBD1
clone_size: .
v_call: TRBV18
j_call: TRBJ2-7
cdr3_length: 16
cdr3_nt: TGTGCCAGCTCACCACCCGGGACAGGGCAAGGGTACGAGCAGTACTTC
cdr3_aa: CASSPPGTGQGYEQYF